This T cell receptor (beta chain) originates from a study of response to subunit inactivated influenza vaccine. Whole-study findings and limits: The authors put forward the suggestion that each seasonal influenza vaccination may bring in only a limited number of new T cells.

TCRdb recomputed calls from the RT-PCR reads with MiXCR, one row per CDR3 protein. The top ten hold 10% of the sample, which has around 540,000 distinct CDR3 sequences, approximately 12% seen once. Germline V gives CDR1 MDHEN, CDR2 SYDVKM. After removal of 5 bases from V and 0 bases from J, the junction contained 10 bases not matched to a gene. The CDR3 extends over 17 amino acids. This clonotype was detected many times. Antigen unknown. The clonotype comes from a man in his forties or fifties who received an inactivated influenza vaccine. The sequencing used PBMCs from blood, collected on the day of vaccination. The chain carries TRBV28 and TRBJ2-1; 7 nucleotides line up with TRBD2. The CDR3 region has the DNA TGTGCCAGCAGTCTCCTGGGGGTAGCGGGCTCCTACAATGAGCAGTTCTTC. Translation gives CASSLLGVAGSYNEQFF.